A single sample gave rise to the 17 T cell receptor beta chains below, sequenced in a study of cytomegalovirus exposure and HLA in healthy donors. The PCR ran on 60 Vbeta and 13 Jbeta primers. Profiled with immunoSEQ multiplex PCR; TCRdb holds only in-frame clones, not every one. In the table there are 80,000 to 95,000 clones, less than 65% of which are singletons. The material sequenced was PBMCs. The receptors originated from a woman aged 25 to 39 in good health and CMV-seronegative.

The CDR3 reads CASSPQVDTEAFF. CDR3 DNA sequence: TGTGCCAGCAGCCCACAGGTGGACACTGAAGCTTTCTTT. This chain uses TRBV5-4 with TRBJ1-1; maybe TRBD1 (5 bases). The CDR3 runs 13 residues. Trimming took 4 bases from V and 3 from J, leaving 10 bases between them. Per the germline V gene, CDR1 is SGHNT and CDR2 is YYREEE (reference sequence).

The CDR3 protein is CASSNPGGTEAFF. CDR3 nucleotide sequence: TGCGCCAGCAGCAATCCGGGGGGCACTGAAGCTTTCTTT. V gene TRBV5-1 combines with J gene TRBJ1-1; D might be TRBD1 (5 bases). Germline values: CDR1 SGHRS, CDR2 YFSETQ. Trimming cost V 4 bases and J 4 bases, with 11 bases left between them. This CDR3 contains 13 residues.

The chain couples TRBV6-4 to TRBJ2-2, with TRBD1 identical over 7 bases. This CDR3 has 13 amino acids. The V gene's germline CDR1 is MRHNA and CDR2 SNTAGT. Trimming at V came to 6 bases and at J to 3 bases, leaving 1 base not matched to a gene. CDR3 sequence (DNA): TGTGCCAGCAGGGGACAGTACACCGGGGAGCTGTTTTTT. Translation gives CASRGQYTGELFF.

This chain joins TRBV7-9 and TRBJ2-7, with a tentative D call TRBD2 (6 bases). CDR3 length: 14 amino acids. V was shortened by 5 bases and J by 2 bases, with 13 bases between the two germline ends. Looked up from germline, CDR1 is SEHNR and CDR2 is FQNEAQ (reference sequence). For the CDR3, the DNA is TGTGCCAGCAGCCTCATACTAGCCCCCTACGAGCAGTACTTC. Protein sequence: CASSLILAPYEQYF.

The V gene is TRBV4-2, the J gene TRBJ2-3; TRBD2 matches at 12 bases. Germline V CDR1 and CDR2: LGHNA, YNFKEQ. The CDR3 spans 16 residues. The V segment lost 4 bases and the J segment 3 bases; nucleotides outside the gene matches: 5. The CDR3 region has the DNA TGTGCCAGCAGCCGCTTACTAGCGGGGGGAACAGATACGCAGTATTTT. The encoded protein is CASSRLLAGGTDTQYF.

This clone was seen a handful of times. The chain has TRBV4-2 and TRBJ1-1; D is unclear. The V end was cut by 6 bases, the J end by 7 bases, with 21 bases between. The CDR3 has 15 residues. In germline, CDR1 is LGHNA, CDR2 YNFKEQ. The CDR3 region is CASRRSEPLPLEAFF. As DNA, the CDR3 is TGTGCCAGCAGGCGCAGCGAGCCTCTCCCTCTTGAAGCTTTCTTT.

This CDR3 is CASSLDRDRVVTGELFF. For the CDR3, the DNA is TGTGCCAGCAGCCTTGACCGGGACAGGGTTGTAACCGGGGAGCTGTTTTTT. The chain joins TRBV7-2 to TRBJ2-2, with 9 nucleotides matching TRBD1. J was trimmed by 5 bases and V by 5 bases; bases with no gene match: 12. CDR1 and CDR2 (germline): SGHTA, FQGNSA. The CDR3 extends over 17 amino acids.

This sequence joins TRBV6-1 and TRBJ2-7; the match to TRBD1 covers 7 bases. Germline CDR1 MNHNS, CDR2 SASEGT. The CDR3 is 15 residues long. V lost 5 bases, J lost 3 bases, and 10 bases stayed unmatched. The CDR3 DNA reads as TGTGCCAGCAGTATTAGACAGGGAAATCGCTACGAGCAGTACTTC. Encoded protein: CASSIRQGNRYEQYF.

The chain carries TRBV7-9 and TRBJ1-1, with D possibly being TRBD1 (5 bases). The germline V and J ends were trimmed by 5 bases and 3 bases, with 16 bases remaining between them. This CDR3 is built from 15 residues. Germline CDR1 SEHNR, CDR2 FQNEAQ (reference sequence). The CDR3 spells CASSLSGGLDTEAFF. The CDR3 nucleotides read TGTGCCAGCAGCCTAAGCGGGGGGTTGGACACTGAAGCTTTCTTT. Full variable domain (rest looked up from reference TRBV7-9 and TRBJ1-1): DTGVSQNPRHKITKRGQNVTFRCDPISEHNRLYWYRQTLGQGPEFLTYFQNEAQLEKSRLLSDRFSAERPKGSFSTLEIQRTEQGDSAMYLCASSLSGGLDTEAFFGQGTRLTVV.

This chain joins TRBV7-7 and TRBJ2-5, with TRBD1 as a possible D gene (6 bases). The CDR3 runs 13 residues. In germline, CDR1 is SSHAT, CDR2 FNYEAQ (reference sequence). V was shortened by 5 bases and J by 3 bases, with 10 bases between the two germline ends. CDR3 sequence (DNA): TGTGCCAGCAGCCGGACAGTAAAAGAGACCCAGTACTTC. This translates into CASSRTVKETQYF.

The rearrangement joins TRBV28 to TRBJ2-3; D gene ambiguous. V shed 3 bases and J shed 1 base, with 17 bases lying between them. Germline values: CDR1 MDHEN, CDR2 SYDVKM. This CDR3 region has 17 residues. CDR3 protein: CASSFPDWKQRTDTQYF. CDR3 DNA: TGTGCCAGCAGTTTTCCAGACTGGAAGCAGCGCACAGATACGCAGTATTTT.

This CDR3 reads CASSQRQGATDTQYF. The CDR3, as DNA: TGTGCCAGCAGCCAGAGACAGGGAGCCACAGATACGCAGTATTTT. This rearrangement joins TRBV14 to TRBJ2-3, with 7 bases lining up with TRBD1. The CDR3 is 15 amino acids. Germline V gene data show CDR1 as SGHDN and CDR2 as FVKESK. V was pared by 3 bases and J by 2 bases, with 5 bases of the junction left unmatched.

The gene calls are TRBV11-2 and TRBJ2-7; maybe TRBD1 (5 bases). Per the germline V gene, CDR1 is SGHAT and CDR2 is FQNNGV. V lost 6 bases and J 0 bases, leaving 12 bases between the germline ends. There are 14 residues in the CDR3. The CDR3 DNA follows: TGTGCCAGCAGTAAAACGACAGCCTCCTACGAGCAGTACTTC. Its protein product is CASSKTTASYEQYF.

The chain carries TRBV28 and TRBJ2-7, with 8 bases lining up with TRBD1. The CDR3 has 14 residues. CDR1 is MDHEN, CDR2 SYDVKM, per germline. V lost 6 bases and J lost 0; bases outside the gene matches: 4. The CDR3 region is CASSSGQVSYEQYF. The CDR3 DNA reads TGTGCCAGCAGCTCGGGACAGGTCTCCTACGAGCAGTACTTC.

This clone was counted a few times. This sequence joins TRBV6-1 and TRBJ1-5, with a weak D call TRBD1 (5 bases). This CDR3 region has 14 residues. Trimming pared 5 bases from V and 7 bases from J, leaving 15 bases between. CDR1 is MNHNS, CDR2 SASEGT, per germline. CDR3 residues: CASSPASDSQPQHF. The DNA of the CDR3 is TGTGCCAGCAGTCCCGCGTCCGACAGCCAGCCCCAGCATTTT.

The CDR3 coding sequence is TGTGCCAGTAGTACTGACGCGGGCGAGCAGTACTTC. This translates into CASSTDAGEQYF. V and J are TRBV19 and TRBJ2-7; a possible D gene is TRBD2 (5 bases). CDR3 length: 12 residues. The germline gives CDR1 LNHDA, CDR2 SQIVND (reference sequence). Between the trimmed V and J ends, which lost 4 bases and 6 bases, there was a span of 10 bases.

CDR3 residues: CASSPSTGPYEQYF. As DNA, the CDR3 is TGCGCCAGCAGCCCATCGACAGGCCCCTACGAGCAGTACTTC. The rearrangement joins TRBV5-1 to TRBJ2-7; weak D call: TRBD1 (6 bases). Germline V gene lookup returns CDR1 SGHRS and CDR2 YFSETQ. The CDR3 consists of 14 residues. V was clipped by 4 bases and J by 2 bases, with 13 bases between them.